The present T cell receptor beta chain was sequenced within a study of Ad26.COV2.S vaccination and SARS-CoV-2 variants (dated by TCRdb to the early 2020s). Notes on the research overall: Vaccine-arm donors were drawn from COV1001, a multicentre, randomized, double-blind, placebo-controlled phase I-IIa trial of Ad26.COV2.S in healthy adults. TCRbeta repertoire sequencing served as the tool for gauging how specific and how broad the SARS-CoV-2-reactive T cell receptors were following Ad26.COV2.S vaccination. Ad26.COV2.S was administered intramuscularly at 5 x 10^10 or 1 x 10^11 viral particles, either as a single shot or as two shots given 56 days apart. Trial participants were randomized into five groups of five: low-dose or high-dose Ad26.COV2.S given once or twice, or placebo on both occasions. Investigators did not know the trial group allocation while performing experiments and assessing outcomes. The TCR-sequenced set comprised approximately 30 samples: around 20 Ad26.COV2.S vaccine recipients, 5 placebo recipients and 8 SARS-CoV-2 convalescent individuals. Study-level results and caveats: The study lacked the statistical power to compare responses across vaccine doses or regimens. Spike-specific TCR breadth was higher in Ad26.COV2.S recipients than in placebo recipients (P = 0.0014). The authors noted that the TCR breadth and depth analyses may have underestimated total T cell responses. Vaccine and placebo recipients had similar non-spike TCR breadth, a finding consistent with the vaccine containing only spike. Substantial breadth of spike-specific CD8+ and CD4+ T cell responses was reported after vaccination.

As concerns this clone: The antigen this receptor binds is unknown. Base qualities are not recorded, but no much larger clone differs from it by a single base.

The treatment or condition label of this sample denotes: about 20 received Ad26.COV2.S at low or high dose, single or two shots; five or six received placebo; per-sample allocation not given. Repertoires of vaccine and placebo recipients were sequenced from samples collected on day 63 after the first injection. Between 29 July and 7 August 2020, Cohort 1b enrolled about 27 adults aged 18-55 years at one site in Boston, USA. Ad26.COV2.S was a replication-incompetent adenovirus type 26 vector expressing a prefusion-stabilized SARS-CoV-2 spike protein from the original Wuhan strain. The junction carries 12 bases between V and J, which are trimmed by 3 bases and 7 bases respectively. The CDR3 starts with the cysteine, ends with the phenylalanine, and has 14 residues. Of the read, only the CDR3 DNA is kept; its 42 bases are in frame from base 1. Reading the germline V gene gives CDR1 MDHEN and CDR2 SYDVKM.

The immunoSEQ Assay was used to sequence TCRbeta CDR3 regions. After extraction, genomic DNA underwent amplification by bias-controlled multiplex PCR, followed by high-throughput sequencing. The published analysis was carried out like this. To quantify the absolute abundance of each unique TCRbeta CDR3 region, sequences were collapsed and filtered. T cell fraction was estimated by normalizing TCRbeta template counts to usable DNA, with usable DNA measured through amplification of reference genes found in all nucleated cells. Repertoire TCRs were annotated as SARS-CoV-2-specific by exact matching of V gene, CDR3 amino acid sequence and J gene to a known reactive TCR set. MIRA supplied the reference SARS-CoV-2 TCR set, which was filtered for enrichment in COVID-19-positive ImmuneCODE repertoires so that public or cross-reactive TCRs were removed. Using the MIRA antigens, annotated TCRs were further analysed by specific ORF or by position within an ORF. Breadth was defined as annotated unique rearrangements over total unique productive rearrangements; depth was the summed frequency of those rearrangements. Group comparisons of TCR breadth used two-sided Wilcoxon rank-sum tests. The table was pulled from immuneACCESS by TCRdb, which kept in-frame rearrangements only. Such tables lose some clones; where checked, under half of the loss comes from unresolved V genes, and the rest has no known cause. V and J calls and clone size follow that table, whereas D and trimming were derived from the DNA. The sample table shows 500,000 or so clones, and around 88% are seen once. In total, the top ten clones hold roughly 13% of the sample.

In this chain, TRBV28 is recombined with TRBJ1-4; no D segment can be confidently identified. Here the sequenced sample was peripheral blood, taken in a trial of Ad26.COV2.S vaccine versus placebo. This clonotype was obtained from a person aged 18 to 59 who received the Ad26.COV2.S COVID-19 vaccine or a placebo. The CDR3 in this case is CASSLWAGPEKLFF. The DNA sequence follows: TGTGCCAGCAGTTTGTGGGCAGGACCTGAAAAACTGTTTTTT.